Below, 28 T cell receptor beta chains from the same sample are listed, as sequenced in a study of glioma-infiltrating T cells. Amplification of TCR alpha and beta CDR3 regions from RNA used iRepertoire nested multiplex PCR. TCRdb analysed the multiplex PCR reads with MiXCR anew, one entry per CDR3 protein. The sample shows some 150,000 distinct CDR3 sequences, roughly 43% of them seen only once. Sequenced: glioma tissue, nonneoplastic brain tissue, or PBMCs (not recorded which). Every receptor here comes from a human donor with low-grade glioma or glioblastoma, undergoing nonglioma brain surgery, or in good health (not recorded which).

This clonotype was seen more than once but under ten times. The chain has TRBV10-3 and TRBJ1-6, with D perhaps matching TRBD1 (5 bases). Germline CDR1 ENHRY, CDR2 SYGVKD. This CDR3 contains 14 residues. V was clipped by 3 bases and J by 7 bases, with 10 bases between them. This CDR3 reads CAISDRAQNSPLHF. CDR3 in DNA: TGTGCCATCAGTGACAGGGCCCAAAATTCACCCCTCCACTTT.

V gene TRBV3-1 combines with J gene TRBJ2-5; 12 bases map to TRBD2. The junction had 5 bases not matched to a gene; V was cut back by 3 bases and J by 3 bases. CDR1 and CDR2 from the germline V gene are LGHDT and YNNKEL (reference sequence). CDR3 length: 16 residues. The DNA of the CDR3 is TGTGCCAGCAGCCACTGGACTAGCGGGGAGAAAGAGACCCAGTACTTC. This codes for CASSHWTSGEKETQYF.

DNA for the CDR3: TGTGCCAGCAGTTTGAGGGGGGCGGGCACTGAAGCTTTCTTT. Protein: CASSLRGAGTEAFF. The rearrangement joins TRBV12-3 or TRBV12-4 to TRBJ1-1, with TRBD1 as a possible D gene (6 bases). Trimming took 3 bases from V and 4 from J, leaving 12 bases between them. This CDR3 spans 14 amino acids.

This clonotype was detected a few times. V and J are TRBV4-2 and TRBJ2-1; D may be TRBD1 or TRBD2 (6 bases each). V lost 4 bases and J lost 4, with 17 bases in between. This CDR3 comprises 16 residues. Germline V gives CDR1 LGHNA, CDR2 YNFKEQ. This chain's CDR3 is CASSPGDVAGYNEQFF. CDR3 in DNA: TGTGCCAGCAGCCCAGGGGACGTGGCGGGGTACAATGAGCAGTTCTTC.

Concerning this clonotype itself: Because the CDR3's place on the DNA is in doubt, the DNA is left out and the CDR3 is given as listed by TCRdb. The V gene is TRBV28, the J gene TRBJ2-4; TRBD1 was called by the table and not checked on the DNA. Germline V gives CDR1 MDHEN, CDR2 SYDVKM. The CDR3 numbers 14 amino acids, ends counted. Here the CDR3 reads CASSFGPGVDIQYF.

A few counts support this clonotype. The rearrangement links TRBV4-1 to TRBJ2-3; TRBD2 matches at 9 bases. The CDR3 runs 16 residues. Germline CDR1 MGHRA, CDR2 YSYEKL. V dropped 0 bases and J dropped 4; count of bases not matched to a gene: 5. Here the CDR3 reads CASSQDVAGVADTQYF. Written as DNA, the CDR3 is TGCGCCAGCAGCCAAGATGTAGCGGGAGTAGCAGATACGCAGTATTTT.

About this clonotype itself: Since a much larger clone is just one base distant, this may be a read error. The rearrangement uses TRBV6-1 and TRBJ1-2, with 7 bases fitting TRBD1. V lost 6 bases and J lost 5; bases outside the gene matches: 6. There are 13 residues in the CDR3. Germline V CDR1 and CDR2: MNHNS, SASEGT. DNA for the CDR3: TGTGCCAGCAGCGGGACAGTTCTGTATGGCTACACCTTC. Translating it yields CASSGTVLYGYTF.

This clonotype was seen a handful of times. The chain employs TRBV10-3 and TRBJ2-3; TRBD1 agrees at 7 bases. The CDR3 sequence is 14 residues long. Germline V gives CDR1 ENHRY, CDR2 SYGVKD. Unmatched junction bases numbered 10, after V lost 7 bases and J lost 6 bases. CDR3 sequence (DNA): TGTGCCATCAAGGGGCAGGGGGATGTTGATACGCAGTATTTT. It encodes CAIKGQGDVDTQYF.

This clonotype is medium-sized in the sample. V usage is TRBV7-2 and J usage is TRBJ2-7; TRBD2 agrees at 12 bases. This CDR3 comprises 14 residues. Losses at the gene ends were 6 bases for V and 2 bases for J; bases not matched to a gene: 2. CDR1 is SGHTA, CDR2 FQGNSA, per germline. CDR3 bases: TGTGCCAGCAGGTCTAGCGGGGGGGCCTACGAGCAGTACTTC. Encoded protein: CASRSSGGAYEQYF.

The chain couples TRBV7-6 to TRBJ2-1; 11 positions match TRBD1. The germline CDR1 and CDR2 sequences are SGHVS and FNYEAQ. Unmatched junction bases numbered 7, after V lost 8 bases and J lost 10 bases. This CDR3 comprises 13 residues. DNA of the CDR3: TGTGCCAGCGGACCGGGACAGGGGGGCGAGCAGTTCTTC. Encoded protein: CASGPGQGGEQFF.

This clonotype came up once. V usage is TRBV7-2 and J usage is TRBJ2-7, with 8 bases aligning to TRBD1. J was trimmed by 1 base and V by 0 bases; bases with no gene match: 2. The CDR3 consists of 15 residues. CDR1 SGHTA and CDR2 FQGNSA come from the germline V gene. The DNA for the CDR3 is TGTGCCAGCAGCTTAGCGACAGGGGCATCCTACGAGCAGTACTTC. Translating gives CASSLATGASYEQYF.

There are a few counts of this clonotype. V gene TRBV12-3 or TRBV12-4 combines with J gene TRBJ2-1, with unresolved D. There are 12 residues in the CDR3. V was trimmed by 8 bases and J by 6 bases, leaving 11 bases between them. This CDR3 reads CASRGLRNEQFF. The CDR3 DNA reads TGTGCCAGCCGCGGTTTACGCAATGAGCAGTTCTTC.

This chain joins TRBV10-1 and TRBJ1-2; D might be TRBD1 (6 bases). This CDR3 is 13 amino acids long. CDR1 is WNHNN and CDR2 is SYGVQD in the germline V gene (reference sequence). V was trimmed by 3 bases and J by 2 bases, leaving 7 bases between them. CDR3 sequence (DNA): TGCGCCAGCAGTGAACAGGGAAACTATGGCTACACCTTC. This gives the protein CASSEQGNYGYTF.

The rearrangement uses TRBV20-1 and TRBJ2-5, with 10 bases identical to TRBD2. Germline CDR1 DFQATT, CDR2 SNEGSKA (reference sequence). The junction had 7 bases not matched to a gene; V was cut back by 8 bases and J by 1 base. The CDR3 runs to 14 residues. Here the CDR3 DNA reads TGCAGTATTAGTAGCGGGGGGATCCAAGAGACCCAGTACTTC. Translation gives CSISSGGIQETQYF.

This clonotype turned up a few times. The chain has TRBV4-1 and TRBJ1-1; D unresolved. CDR1 and CDR2 (germline): MGHRA, YSYEKL. V gave up 4 bases and J gave up 4 bases, with 19 bases separating them. CDR3 length equals 16 residues. The CDR3 spells CASSRTFLGAGTEAFF. The CDR3 region has the DNA TGCGCCAGCAGCCGCACTTTTTTAGGAGCCGGCACTGAAGCTTTCTTT.

The chain links TRBV12-3 or TRBV12-4 to TRBJ1-2; no firm D call. The germline V and J ends were trimmed by 1 base and 7 bases, with 10 bases remaining between them. The CDR3 covers 13 residues. The CDR3 DNA reads TGTGCCAGCAGTTTAGGGCTGGCACCTGGCTACACCTTC. Translated, it gives CASSLGLAPGYTF.

This clonotype occurred many times. The chain links TRBV6-1 to TRBJ1-1; TRBD1 agrees at 7 bases. Germline assignment: CDR1 MNHNS and CDR2 SASEGT. The CDR3 is 15 residues long. Trimming removed 4 bases from V and 1 base from J; junction bases left unmatched: 6. The CDR3 loop is CASSAPGQTNTEAFF. In DNA form, the CDR3 reads TGTGCCAGCAGTGCCCCGGGACAGACGAACACTGAAGCTTTCTTT.

The chain links TRBV18 to TRBJ2-1, with 11 bases matching TRBD1. The CDR3 is made up of 15 amino acids. The J segment lost 4 bases and the V segment lost 3 bases, leaving 2 bases of the junction unmatched. Germline-derived CDR1 and CDR2 are KGHSH and LQKENI. The DNA of the CDR3 is TGTGCCAGCTCACCGGGGACAGGGGGATACAATGAGCAGTTCTTC. Protein: CASSPGTGGYNEQFF.

V and J are TRBV6-1 and TRBJ2-7, with 8 bases aligning to TRBD1. The CDR3 is made up of 15 amino acids. V trimming: 5 bases; J trimming: 1 base; junction bases outside the gene matches: 7. Germline assignment: CDR1 MNHNS and CDR2 SASEGT. The CDR3 DNA sequence: TGTGCCAGCAGTCCGGGACAGGCAGAGTCCTACGAGCAGTACTTC. Protein sequence: CASSPGQAESYEQYF.

This clonotype was detected a few times. The chain links TRBV6-6 to TRBJ2-1, with D possibly being TRBD1 or TRBD2 (5 bases each). Germline V lookup: CDR1 MNHNY, CDR2 SVGAGI (reference sequence). The CDR3 length is 15 residues. V dropped 2 bases and J dropped 0 bases, with 8 bases sitting between them. The CDR3 DNA reads TGTGCCAGCAGTTACGGTGGGGGCTCCTACAATGAGCAGTTCTTC. It is translated as CASSYGGGSYNEQFF.

About this clonotype: This clone may be a read error of a much larger clone one base away. The V and J genes are TRBV6-1 and TRBJ2-3; D is ambiguous. This CDR3 has 15 amino acids. V lost 7 bases and J 0 bases, leaving 14 bases between the germline ends. The germline CDR1 and CDR2 sequences are MNHNS and SASEGT. CDR3 DNA sequence: TGTGCCAGCAACCGCGTTGGCGGAAGCACAGATACGCAGTATTTT. Its translation is CASNRVGGSTDTQYF.

A note on this clonotype: The junction differs from germline at one of its ends, possibly a read error. The chain carries TRBV6-6 and TRBJ1-1; TRBD1 matches at 8 bases. The CDR3 totals 14 residues. The germline V gene has CDR1 MNHNY and CDR2 SVGAGI (reference sequence). The CDR3 DNA is TGTGCCATCAGTTCTGGACAGGGAGTCACTGAAGCTTTCTTT. Encoded protein: CAISSGQGVTEAFF.

This clonotype was counted between two and nine times. This chain joins TRBV6-2 or TRBV6-3 and TRBJ2-1; D uncertain. The V end was cut by 2 bases, the J end by 0 bases, with 14 bases between. The germline V gene has CDR1 MNHEY and CDR2 SVGEGT. This CDR3 region has 17 residues. In DNA, the CDR3 is TGTGCCAGCAGTTACGGGGTTAAACCTTTCTCCTACAATGAGCAGTTCTTC. Translated: CASSYGVKPFSYNEQFF.

This clonotype was observed a handful of times. The V call is TRBV27, the J call TRBJ2-1; D is perhaps TRBD1 (5 bases). The CDR3 consists of 14 residues. V shed 5 bases and J shed 5 bases, with 13 bases lying between them. Germline CDR1 and CDR2: MNHEY and SMNVEV (reference sequence). CDR3: CASSITRVNNEQFF. The DNA of the CDR3 is TGTGCCAGCAGTATAACCAGGGTCAACAATGAGCAGTTCTTC.

The table lists this clonotype with a count of one. The germline gene is not matched at one end of the junction; a read error may be the cause. The chain joins TRBV6-2 or TRBV6-3 to TRBJ2-7; D gene ambiguous. CDR1 is MNHEY, CDR2 SVGEGT, per germline. The CDR3 spans 17 residues. The CDR3 DNA reads as TGCGCCAGCAGCCGAACGCCCGCCGCCGCCCGAACTAACGAGCAGTACTTC. Amino acids: CASSRTPAAARTNEQYF.

This clonotype was recorded once. J is TRBJ2-3 and V is TRBV20-1; D is undetermined. The CDR3 length is 14 residues. The germline V gene encodes CDR1 DFQATT and CDR2 SNEGSKA (reference sequence). V lost 1 base and J 0 bases, leaving 8 bases between the germline ends. In DNA, the CDR3 is TGCAGTGCTAGAGGCTTCGACAGCACAGATACGCAGTATTTT. Its protein is CSARGFDSTDTQYF.

A remark on this clonotype: Since no conserved phenylalanine or tryptophan closes the CDR3, a read error is the likely cause. The rearrangement links TRBV11-2 to TRBJ2-7; 9 bases map to TRBD1. This CDR3 is built from 14 residues. The V and J ends lost 1 base and 6 bases, in that order; junction bases with no gene match: 4. Germline CDR1 and CDR2: SGHAT and FQNNGV. The CDR3: CASSLVGTGIEQYS. CDR3 DNA sequence: TGTGCCAGCAGCTTAGTGGGGACAGGGATCGAGCAGTACTCC.

V gene TRBV6-1 combines with J gene TRBJ2-5; either TRBD1 or TRBD2 may fit D (5 bases each). This CDR3 comprises 15 residues. The germline V and J ends were trimmed by 2 bases and 4 bases, with 14 bases remaining between them. Germline V CDR1 and CDR2: MNHNS, SASEGT. CDR3 DNA sequence: TGTGCCAGCAGTGAAAATGGGGCAGGGACAGAGACCCAGTACTTC. The encoded protein is CASSENGAGTETQYF.